This paragraph covers one TCR beta chain sequence. Original handling: Nucleated cell number was recorded as an estimate derived from reference gene primer amplification. Clones were read by immunoSEQ multiplex PCR, and TCRdb kept only the in-frame ones, dropping some. V and J calls and clone size are copied from that table; D and trimming were computed from the DNA. The table records 150,000 to 200,000 clones, around 80% of them present only once. The data were taken from a study of blood T cell repertoires in COVID-19. Across the whole study: The samples span acute and convalescent COVID-19 from the United States, Italy and Spain. PBMCs, B-cell-depleted T cells, or T cells provided the cDNA or gDNA that made up the material.

The V end was cut by 6 bases, the J end by 4 bases, with 20 bases between. The CDR3 consists of 16 residues. Looked up from germline, CDR1 is LNHDA and CDR2 is SQIVND (reference sequence). Sequencing was carried out using peripheral blood. The TCR originated in a woman older than 75 with acute or convalescent COVID-19. The chain links TRBV19 to TRBJ2-3; possible D gene TRBD2, 6 bases. The CDR3 coding sequence is TGTGCCAGTAGGCCCTCCTCTCGGACGGGGGCAGATACGCAGTATTTT. Its protein product is CASRPSSRTGADTQYF.